A selection of T cell receptor beta chains follows, all from one sample in a study of T-cell reconstitution after alpha-beta-depleted transplantation in children. TCRdb reprocessed the PCR reads with MiXCR, giving one entry per CDR3 protein. Of about 300,000 distinct CDR3 sequences listed, roughly 7.8% are singletons. Sequenced here: peripheral blood, sampled 360 days after TCRalphabeta/CD19-depleted stem cell transplant. The receptors originated from a female patient between 2 and 10 years old who had a stem cell transplant for Fanconi anemia, so the T cells may come from the graft donor. CDR3s leave out the opening cysteine and the closing phenylalanine or tryptophan. D genes are given only for firm matches.

d_gene,v_gene,j_gene,CDR3aa
-,TRBV25-1,TRBJ2-3,ASTIQGVSTQY
-,TRBV6-1,TRBJ2-7,ASSEGTSSEQQY
-,TRBV30,TRBJ2-4,ACGYDIQY
TRBD1,TRBV9,TRBJ2-5,ASSFRTGQETQY
TRBD1,TRBV7-9,TRBJ1-2,ASSFGGQGRGGYT
-,TRBV29-1,TRBJ1-2,SVEPGAGYGYT
TRBD2,TRBV25-1,TRBJ2-1,ASSDQRGAVDEQF
TRBD1,TRBV5-1,TRBJ2-7,ASTPGQGPYEQY
-,TRBV19,TRBJ2-1,ASSIGKGLEQF
TRBD1,TRBV7-6,TRBJ2-2,ASSFQQGAGELF
-,TRBV5-1,TRBJ1-5,ASSIGTNRNQPQH
-,TRBV7-7,TRBJ2-5,ASSLNGARETQY
-,TRBV7-3,TRBJ2-3,ASSSGGVRSSTDTQY
-,TRBV5-1,TRBJ1-5,ASSQGGAAQPQH
TRBD2,TRBV5-1,TRBJ2-5,ASSLPGLAGQETQY
TRBD1,TRBV4-3,TRBJ1-2,ASSQDPGTGDNGYT
TRBD1,TRBV7-9,TRBJ2-7,ASSLEGQRAYEQY
TRBD1,TRBV30,TRBJ1-5,AWSPGGNKDQPQH
TRBD2,TRBV25-1,TRBJ2-7,ASSDLGLSYEQY
-,TRBV20-1,TRBJ2-7,SAQTSSGPLSYEQY
-,TRBV6-1,TRBJ2-3,ATILGDTQY
TRBD2,TRBV4-2,TRBJ2-7,ASSLPLSGGHPYEQY
-,TRBV18,TRBJ1-1,ASSPGESSTEAF
-,TRBV4-1,TRBJ1-2,ASSQVSEGSFYGYT
-,TRBV7-2,TRBJ2-7,ASSLVRGYEQY
-,TRBV20-1,TRBJ2-5,SASTGQGWGETQY
-,TRBV6-2/TRBV6-3,TRBJ2-2,ASTQPPTGLF
TRBD1,TRBV7-2,TRBJ1-5,ASSIQGLSNQPQH
-,TRBV7-9,TRBJ2-7,ASSKTVLAYEQY
TRBD1,TRBV28,TRBJ2-7,ASRGGQGTYEQY
TRBD2,TRBV18,TRBJ2-1,ASSPFGTSEGQF
-,TRBV29-1,TRBJ2-2,SVESTGSTGELF
-,TRBV7-3,TRBJ2-2,ASSLRTPNTGELF
-,TRBV6-2/TRBV6-3,TRBJ2-4,ASSYPFVGGQLAKNIQY
-,TRBV21-1,TRBJ1-4,ASSKGEGTAVEKLF
-,TRBV20-1,TRBJ1-1,SAPRGWFTEAF
-,TRBV6-1,TRBJ1-1,ASGRTENTEAF
-,TRBV24-1,TRBJ2-3,ATSDLAGDADTQY
TRBD1,TRBV24-1,TRBJ2-1,ATSDPGTGTYNEQF
TRBD2,TRBV6-2/TRBV6-3,TRBJ2-1,ASSYLGLNNEQF